This TCR beta chain emerged from a study of shared clonotypes between healthy human individuals. Trimming cost V 4 bases and J 3 bases; bases outside gene matches: 5. The CDR3 extends over 14 amino acids. Germline values: CDR1 LGHNA, CDR2 YNFKEQ. Regarding this clone: Antigen specificity is unknown.

Original methodology: In the immunoSEQ data, sequences were junction-only and lacked quality scores, so filtering differed. The repertoire was sequenced with immunoSEQ multiplex PCR; TCRdb's copy has only in-frame clones and lacks some. That table furnishes V, J and clone size, whereas the DNA furnished D and trimming. The sample includes approximately 810,000 clones, about 92% of them seen just once. Notes on the study in general: Non-shared clonotypes had lower generation probabilities than those shared by all four donors.

CD45RO-negative, CCR7-positively selected cells formed the naive CD8 fraction, excluding terminally differentiated effector memory CD45RA+ cells. Among the donors, all were Caucasian adults who lived in Nashville, Tennessee. This chain uses TRBV4-2 with TRBJ2-7; 8 bases align to TRBD1. Sequenced: naive CD8+ T cells sorted from blood. The sequence was obtained from a man younger than 45 in good health. The CDR3 DNA is TGTGCCAGCAGCCCCTTAGACAGGGGCTACGAGCAGTACTTC. It yields the protein CASSPLDRGYEQYF.